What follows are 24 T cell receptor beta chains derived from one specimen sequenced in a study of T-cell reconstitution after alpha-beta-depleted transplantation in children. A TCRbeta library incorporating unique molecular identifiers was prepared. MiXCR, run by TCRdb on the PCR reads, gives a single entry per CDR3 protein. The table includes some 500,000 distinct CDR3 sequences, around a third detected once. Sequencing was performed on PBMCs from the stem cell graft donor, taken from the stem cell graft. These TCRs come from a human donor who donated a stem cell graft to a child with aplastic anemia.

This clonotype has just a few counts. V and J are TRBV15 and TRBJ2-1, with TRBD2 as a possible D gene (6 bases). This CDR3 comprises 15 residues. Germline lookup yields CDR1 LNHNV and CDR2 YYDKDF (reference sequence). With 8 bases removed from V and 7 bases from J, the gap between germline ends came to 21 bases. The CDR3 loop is CATGSGGRVRNEQFF. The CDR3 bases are TGTGCCACCGGCTCCGGGGGAAGAGTAAGGAATGAGCAGTTCTTC.

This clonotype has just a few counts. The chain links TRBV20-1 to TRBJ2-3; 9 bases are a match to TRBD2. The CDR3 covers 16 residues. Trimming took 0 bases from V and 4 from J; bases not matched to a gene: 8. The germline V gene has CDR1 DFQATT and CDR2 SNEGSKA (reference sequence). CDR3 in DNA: TGCAGTGCTAGAGATAAGGCGGGAGGGCCCTCAGATACGCAGTATTTT. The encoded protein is CSARDKAGGPSDTQYF.

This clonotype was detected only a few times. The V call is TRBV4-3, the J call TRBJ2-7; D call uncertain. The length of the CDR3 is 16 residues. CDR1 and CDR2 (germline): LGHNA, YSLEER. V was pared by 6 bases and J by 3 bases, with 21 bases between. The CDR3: CASSQHHLDRVYEQYF. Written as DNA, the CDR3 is TGCGCCAGCAGTCAGCATCACCTGGATCGGGTCTACGAGCAGTACTTC.

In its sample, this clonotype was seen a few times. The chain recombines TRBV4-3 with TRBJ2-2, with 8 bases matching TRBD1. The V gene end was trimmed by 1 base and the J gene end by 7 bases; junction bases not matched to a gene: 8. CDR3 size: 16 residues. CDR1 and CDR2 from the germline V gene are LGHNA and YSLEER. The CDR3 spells CASSQVNDRGGGELFF. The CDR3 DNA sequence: TGCGCCAGCAGCCAAGTTAACGACAGGGGCGGCGGGGAGCTGTTTTTT.

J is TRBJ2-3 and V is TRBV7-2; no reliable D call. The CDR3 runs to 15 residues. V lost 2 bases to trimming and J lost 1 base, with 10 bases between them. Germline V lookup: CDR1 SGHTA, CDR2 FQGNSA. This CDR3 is CASSLYALGTDTQYF. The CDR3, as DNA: TGTGCCAGCAGCTTATATGCCCTCGGCACAGATACGCAGTATTTT.

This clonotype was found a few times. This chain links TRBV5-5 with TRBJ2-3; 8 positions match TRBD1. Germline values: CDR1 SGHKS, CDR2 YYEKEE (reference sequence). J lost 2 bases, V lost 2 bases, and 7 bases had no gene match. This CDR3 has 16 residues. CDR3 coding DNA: TGTGCCAGCAGCTTCTCCCGGGACAGGATCACAGATACGCAGTATTTT. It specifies CASSFSRDRITDTQYF.

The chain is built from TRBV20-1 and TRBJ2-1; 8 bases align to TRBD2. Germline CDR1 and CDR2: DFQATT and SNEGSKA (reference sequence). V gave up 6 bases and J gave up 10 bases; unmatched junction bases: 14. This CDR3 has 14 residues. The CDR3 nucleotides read TGCAGTGCCCAGAGCGGGAGCCCCTCCAGGGAGCAGTTCTTC. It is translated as CSAQSGSPSREQFF.

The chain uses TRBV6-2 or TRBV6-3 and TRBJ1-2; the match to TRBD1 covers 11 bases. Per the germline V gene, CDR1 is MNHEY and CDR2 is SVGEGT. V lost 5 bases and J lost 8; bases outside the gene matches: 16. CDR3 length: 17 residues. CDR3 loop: CASSKTGQGARIGGYTF. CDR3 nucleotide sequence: TGTGCCAGCAGTAAAACCGGACAGGGGGCGCGTATAGGAGGCTACACCTTC.

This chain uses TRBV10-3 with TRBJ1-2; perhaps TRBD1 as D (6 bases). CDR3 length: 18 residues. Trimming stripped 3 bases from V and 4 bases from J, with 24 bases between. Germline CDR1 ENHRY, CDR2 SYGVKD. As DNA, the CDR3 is TGTGCCATCAGTGACTCCGGGACACTGGTGGGTGGGTTCTATGGCTACACCTTC. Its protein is CAISDSGTLVGGFYGYTF.

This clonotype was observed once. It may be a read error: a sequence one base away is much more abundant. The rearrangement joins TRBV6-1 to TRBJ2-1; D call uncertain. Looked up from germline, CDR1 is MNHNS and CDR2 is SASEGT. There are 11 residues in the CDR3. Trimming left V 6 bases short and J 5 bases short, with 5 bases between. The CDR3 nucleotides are TGTGCCAGCAGGCCCCACAATGAGCAGTTCTTC. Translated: CASRPHNEQFF.

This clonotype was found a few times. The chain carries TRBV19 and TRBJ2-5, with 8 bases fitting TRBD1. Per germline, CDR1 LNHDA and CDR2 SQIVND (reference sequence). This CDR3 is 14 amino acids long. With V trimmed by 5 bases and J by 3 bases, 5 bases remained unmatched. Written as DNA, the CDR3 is TGTGCCAGTAGTGACCCGGACAGGGAAGAGACCCAGTACTTC. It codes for CASSDPDREETQYF.

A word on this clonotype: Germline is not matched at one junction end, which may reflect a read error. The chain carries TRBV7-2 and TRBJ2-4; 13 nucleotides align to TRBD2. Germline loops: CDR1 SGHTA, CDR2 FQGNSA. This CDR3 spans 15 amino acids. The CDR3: CASSPTGTSGNSQYF. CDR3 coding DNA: TGTGCCAGCAGCCCCACCGGGACTAGCGGGAACAGTCAGTACTTC. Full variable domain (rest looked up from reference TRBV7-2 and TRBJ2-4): GAGVSQSPSNKVTEKGKDVELRCDPISGHTALYWYRQSLGQGLEFLIYFQGNSAPDKSGLPSDRFSAERTGGSVSTLTIQRTQQEDSAVYLCASSPTGTSGNSQYFGAGTRLSVL.

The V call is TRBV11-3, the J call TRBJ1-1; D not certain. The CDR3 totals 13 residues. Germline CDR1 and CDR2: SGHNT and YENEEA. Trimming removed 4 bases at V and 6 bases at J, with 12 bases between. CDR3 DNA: TGTGCCAGCAGCTCCGGGTTGGTTGCTGAAGCTTTCTTT. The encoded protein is CASSSGLVAEAFF.

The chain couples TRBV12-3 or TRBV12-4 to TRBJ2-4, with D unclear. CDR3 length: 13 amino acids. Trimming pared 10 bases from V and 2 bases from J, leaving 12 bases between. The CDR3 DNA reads TGTGCCACCGCCGGTGCATCCAAAAACATTCAGTACTTC. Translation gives CATAGASKNIQYF.

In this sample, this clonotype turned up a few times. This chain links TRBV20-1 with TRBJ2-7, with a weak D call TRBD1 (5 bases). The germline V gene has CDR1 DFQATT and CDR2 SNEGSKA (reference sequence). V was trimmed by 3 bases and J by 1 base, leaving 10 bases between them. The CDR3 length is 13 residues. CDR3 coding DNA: TGCAGTGCTAGGGGGCCCGGATCCTACGAGCAGTACGTC. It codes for CSARGPGSYEQYV.

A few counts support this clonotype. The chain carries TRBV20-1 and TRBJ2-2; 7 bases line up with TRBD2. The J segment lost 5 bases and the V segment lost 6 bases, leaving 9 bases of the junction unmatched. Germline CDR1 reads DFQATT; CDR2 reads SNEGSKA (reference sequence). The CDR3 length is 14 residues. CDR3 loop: CSALTYGGTGELFF. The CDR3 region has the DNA TGCAGTGCCCTGACTTACGGGGGGACCGGGGAGCTGTTTTTT.

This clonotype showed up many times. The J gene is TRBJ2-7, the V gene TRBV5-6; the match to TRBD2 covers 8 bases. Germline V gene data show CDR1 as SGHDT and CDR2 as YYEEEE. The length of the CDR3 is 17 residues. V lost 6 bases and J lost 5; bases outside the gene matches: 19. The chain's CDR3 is CASTPRGGDRPTDEQYF. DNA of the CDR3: TGTGCCAGCACCCCCCGGGGGGGCGATCGTCCTACCGACGAGCAGTACTTC.

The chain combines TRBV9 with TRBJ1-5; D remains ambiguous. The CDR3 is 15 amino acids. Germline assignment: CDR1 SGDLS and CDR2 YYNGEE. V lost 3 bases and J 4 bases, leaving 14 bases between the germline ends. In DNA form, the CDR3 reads TGTGCCAGCAGCGAGGGCTGGACGGATAATCAGCCCCAGCATTTT. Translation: CASSEGWTDNQPQHF.

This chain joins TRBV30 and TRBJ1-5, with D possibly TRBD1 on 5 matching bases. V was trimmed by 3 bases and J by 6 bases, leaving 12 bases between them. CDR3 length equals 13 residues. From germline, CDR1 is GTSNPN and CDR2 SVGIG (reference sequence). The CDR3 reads CAWRVGTLQPQHF. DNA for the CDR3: TGTGCCTGGAGAGTTGGGACCCTTCAGCCCCAGCATTTT.

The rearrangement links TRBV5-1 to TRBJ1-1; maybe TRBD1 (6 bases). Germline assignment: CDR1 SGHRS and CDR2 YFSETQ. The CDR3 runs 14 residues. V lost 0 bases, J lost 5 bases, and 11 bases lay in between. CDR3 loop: CASSLAQGSTEAFF. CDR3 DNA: TGCGCCAGCAGCTTGGCCCAGGGGAGTACTGAAGCTTTCTTT.

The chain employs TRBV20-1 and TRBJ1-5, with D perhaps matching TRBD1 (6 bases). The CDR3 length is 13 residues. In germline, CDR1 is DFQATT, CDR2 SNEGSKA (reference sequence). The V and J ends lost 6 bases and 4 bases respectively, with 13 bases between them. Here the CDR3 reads CSAQTGPNQPQHF. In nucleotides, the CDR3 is TGCAGTGCCCAGACAGGTCCTAATCAGCCCCAGCATTTT.

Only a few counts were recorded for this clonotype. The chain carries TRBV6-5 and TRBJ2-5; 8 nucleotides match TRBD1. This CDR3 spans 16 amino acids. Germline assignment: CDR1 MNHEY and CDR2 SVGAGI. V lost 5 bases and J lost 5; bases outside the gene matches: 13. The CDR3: CASSNPDRAALETQYF. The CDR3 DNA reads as TGTGCCAGCAGTAACCCGGACAGGGCGGCTCTGGAGACCCAGTACTTC.

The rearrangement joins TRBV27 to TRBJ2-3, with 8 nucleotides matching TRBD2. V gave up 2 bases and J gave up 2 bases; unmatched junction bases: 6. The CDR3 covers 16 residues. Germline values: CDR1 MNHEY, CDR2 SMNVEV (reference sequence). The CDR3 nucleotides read TGTGCCAGCAGTTTAGTAGCGGGGTACCCCACAGATACGCAGTATTTT. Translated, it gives CASSLVAGYPTDTQYF.

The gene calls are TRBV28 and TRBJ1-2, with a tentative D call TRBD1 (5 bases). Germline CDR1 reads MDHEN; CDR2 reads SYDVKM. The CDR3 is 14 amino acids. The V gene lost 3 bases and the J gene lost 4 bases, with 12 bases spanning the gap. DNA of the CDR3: TGTGCCAGCAGTTTTGCGGGGGAGGGCTATGGCTACACCTTC. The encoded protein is CASSFAGEGYGYTF.